The sequence of this T cell receptor beta chain was determined in a study of OX40 agonist ivuxolimab in advanced cancers. On the study more broadly: Across the patients, intravenous ivuxolimab was delivered every 2 weeks at 0.01 to 10 mg/kg. Three dose-escalation patients had partial responses: one with hepatocellular carcinoma and two with cutaneous melanoma.

V was clipped by 5 bases and J by 1 base; unmatched bases: 4. Germline V gene sequence: CDR1 SEHNR, CDR2 FQNEAQ (reference sequence). The CDR3 is made up of 14 amino acids. The study sampled blood at baseline, cycle 4 day 1, and cycle 7 day 1. Generated by immunoSEQ multiplex PCR, the TCRdb table keeps only in-frame clones and is missing some. The table has nearly 60,000 clones, approximately 88% seen once. The sequencing used CD4+ or CD8+ T cells sorted from blood, collected in a trial of the OX40 agonist ivuxolimab. The TCR was taken from an adult with an advanced solid tumor such as melanoma, head and neck, liver or kidney cancer. The gene calls are TRBV7-9 and TRBJ2-7, with 8 bases that match TRBD1. CDR3: CASSPRTGSYEQYF. As DNA, the CDR3 is TGTGCCAGCAGCCCAAGGACAGGGTCCTACGAGCAGTACTTC.